This T cell receptor (beta chain) was profiled in a study of T cell responses to AZD1222 COVID-19 vaccine. TCRdb's table, derived via immunoSEQ multiplex PCR, lists solely in-frame clones and lacks some. The table has 120,000 to 150,000 clones, 88% seen once. The length of the CDR3 is 14 residues. Germline CDR1 reads SGDLS; CDR2 reads YYNGEE. V gave up 0 bases and J gave up 2 bases, with 8 bases separating them. The material was peripheral blood, obtained 28 days after the second dose of the MenACWY control vaccine. The source is an adult who received the MenACWY meningococcal vaccine as a control. This rearrangement joins TRBV9 to TRBJ1-1; D unclear. In nucleotides, the CDR3 is TGTGCCAGCAGCGTAGGAATGGGAAACACTGAAGCTTTCTTT. It codes for CASSVGMGNTEAFF.